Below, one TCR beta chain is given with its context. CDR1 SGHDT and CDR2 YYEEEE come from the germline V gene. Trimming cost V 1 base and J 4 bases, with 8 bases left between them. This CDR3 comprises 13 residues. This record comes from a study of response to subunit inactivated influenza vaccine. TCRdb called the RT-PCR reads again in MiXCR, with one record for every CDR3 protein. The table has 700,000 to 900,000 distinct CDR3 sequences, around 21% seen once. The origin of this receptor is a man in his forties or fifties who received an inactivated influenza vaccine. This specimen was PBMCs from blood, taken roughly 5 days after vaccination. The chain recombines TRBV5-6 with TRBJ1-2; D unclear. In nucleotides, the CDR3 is TGTGCCAGCAGCTTGATTCAGGCCTATGGCTACACCTTC. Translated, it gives CASSLIQAYGYTF.